This T cell receptor (beta chain) was documented in a study of CD8 T cells in Susac syndrome. In contrast to the negatively isolated CD8+ and CD4+ T cells, TEMRA cells were FACS-enriched. An input of roughly 0.5 to 1 ug of RNA was subjected to reverse transcription using random hexamers. TCRdb independently ran MiXCR on the immunoSEQ multiplex PCR reads; one entry per CDR3 protein. The sample includes about 200,000 distinct CDR3 sequences, about 96% of them seen just once. This CDR3 spans 12 amino acids. The germline gives CDR1 DFQATT, CDR2 SNEGSKA (reference sequence). V shed 2 bases and J shed 5 bases, with 8 bases lying between them.

The source is a human donor with multiple sclerosis. The chain is built from TRBV20-1 and TRBJ2-3; D unresolved. The specimen sequenced was CD4+ T cells from PBMCs. CDR3 protein: CSARNTIDTQYF. The CDR3, as DNA: TGCAGTGCTAGAAACACGATAGATACGCAGTATTTT.